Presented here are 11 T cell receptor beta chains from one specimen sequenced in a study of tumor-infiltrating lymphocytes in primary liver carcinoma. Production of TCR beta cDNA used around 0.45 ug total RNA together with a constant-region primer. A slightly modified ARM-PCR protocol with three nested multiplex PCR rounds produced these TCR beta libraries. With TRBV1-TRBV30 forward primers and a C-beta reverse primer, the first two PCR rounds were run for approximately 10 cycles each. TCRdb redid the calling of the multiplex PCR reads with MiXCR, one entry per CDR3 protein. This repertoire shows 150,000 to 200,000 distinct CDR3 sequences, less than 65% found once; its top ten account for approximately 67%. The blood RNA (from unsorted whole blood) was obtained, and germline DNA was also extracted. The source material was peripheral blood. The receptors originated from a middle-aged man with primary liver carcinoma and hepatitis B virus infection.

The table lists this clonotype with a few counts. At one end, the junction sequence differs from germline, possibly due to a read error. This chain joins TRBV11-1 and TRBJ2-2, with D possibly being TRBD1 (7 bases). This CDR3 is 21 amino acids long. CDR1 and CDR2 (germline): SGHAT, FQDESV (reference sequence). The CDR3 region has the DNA TGTGCCAGCAGCCAAAACCTCTGGGACAGATTTCCCTGGCGGGACACCGGGAAGCTGTTTTTT. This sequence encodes CASSQNLWDRFPWRDTGKLFF. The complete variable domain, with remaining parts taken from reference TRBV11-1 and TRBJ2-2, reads EAEVAQSPRYKITEKSQAVAFWCDPISGHATLYWYRQILGQGPELLVQFQDESVVDDSQLPKDRFSAERLKGVDSTLKIQPAELGDSAMYLCASSQNLWDRFPWRDTGKLFFGEGSRLTVL.

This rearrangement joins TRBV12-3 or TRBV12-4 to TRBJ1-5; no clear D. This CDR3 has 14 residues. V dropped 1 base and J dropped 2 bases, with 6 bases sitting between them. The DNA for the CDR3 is TGTGCCAGCAGTTTAGTGCAGGGCAATCAGCCCCAGCATTTT. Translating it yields CASSLVQGNQPQHF.

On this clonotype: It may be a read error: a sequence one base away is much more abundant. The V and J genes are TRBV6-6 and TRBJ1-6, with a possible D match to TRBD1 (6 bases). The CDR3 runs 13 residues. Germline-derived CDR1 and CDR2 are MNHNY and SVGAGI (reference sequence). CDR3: CASSAGDDSHLHF. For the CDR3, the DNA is TGTGCCAGCAGTGCAGGGGACGATTCACACCTCCACTTT.

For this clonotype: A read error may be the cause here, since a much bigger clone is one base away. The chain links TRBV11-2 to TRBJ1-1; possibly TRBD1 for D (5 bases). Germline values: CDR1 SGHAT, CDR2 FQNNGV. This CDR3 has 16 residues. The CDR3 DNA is TGTGCCAGCGGCTTAGGGTACCGGGGTCGGGGGACTGAAGCTTTCTTT. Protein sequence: CASGLGYRGRGTEAFF.

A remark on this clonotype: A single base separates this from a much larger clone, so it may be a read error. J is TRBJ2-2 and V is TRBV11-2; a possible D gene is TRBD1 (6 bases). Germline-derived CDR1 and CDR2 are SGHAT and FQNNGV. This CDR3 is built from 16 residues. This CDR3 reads CAISSKSQGSVGELFF. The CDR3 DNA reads TGTGCCATCAGCTCTAAATCTCAGGGGTCGGTCGGGGAGCTGTTTTTT.

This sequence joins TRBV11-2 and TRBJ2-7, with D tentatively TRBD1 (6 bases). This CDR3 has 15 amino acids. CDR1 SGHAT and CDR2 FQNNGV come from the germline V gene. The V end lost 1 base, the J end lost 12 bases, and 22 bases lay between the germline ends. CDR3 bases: TGTGCCAGCAGCTTAGCCCTGACAGGTCCTTACGAGATGTACTTC. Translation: CASSLALTGPYEMYF.

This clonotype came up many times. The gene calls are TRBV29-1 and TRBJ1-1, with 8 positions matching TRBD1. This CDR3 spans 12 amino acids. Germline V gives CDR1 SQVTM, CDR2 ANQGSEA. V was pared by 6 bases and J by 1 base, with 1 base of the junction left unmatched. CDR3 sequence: CSVTGENTEAFF. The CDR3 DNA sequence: TGCAGCGTGACAGGGGAGAACACTGAAGCTTTCTTT.

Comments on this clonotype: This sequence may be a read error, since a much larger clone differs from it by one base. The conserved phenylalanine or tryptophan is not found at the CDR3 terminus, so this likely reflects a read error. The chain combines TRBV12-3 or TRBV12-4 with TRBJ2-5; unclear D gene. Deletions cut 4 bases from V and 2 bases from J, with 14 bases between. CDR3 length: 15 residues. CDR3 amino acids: CASSSIPGGQETQYS. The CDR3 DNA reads TGTGCCAGCAGTTCCATCCCCGGTGGGCAAGAGACCCAGTACTCC.

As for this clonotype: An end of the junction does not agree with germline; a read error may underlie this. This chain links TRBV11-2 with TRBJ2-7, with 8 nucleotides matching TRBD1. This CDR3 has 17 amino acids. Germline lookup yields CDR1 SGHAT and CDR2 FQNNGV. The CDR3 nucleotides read TGTACCAGCGGCCCTCGGACAGGGCTGGGCGCGAATCACGAGCAGTACTTC. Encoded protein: CTSGPRTGLGANHEQYF.

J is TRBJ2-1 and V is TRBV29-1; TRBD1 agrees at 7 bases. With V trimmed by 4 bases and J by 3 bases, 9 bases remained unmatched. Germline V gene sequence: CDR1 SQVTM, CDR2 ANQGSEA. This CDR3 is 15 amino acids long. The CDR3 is CSVGARDSYYNEQFF. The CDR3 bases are TGCAGCGTTGGCGCCCGGGACAGCTACTACAATGAGCAGTTCTTC.

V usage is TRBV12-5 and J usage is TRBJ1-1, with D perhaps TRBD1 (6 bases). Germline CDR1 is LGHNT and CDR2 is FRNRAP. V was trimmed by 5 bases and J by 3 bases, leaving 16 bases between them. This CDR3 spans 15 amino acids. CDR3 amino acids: CASGLNRAGDTEAFF. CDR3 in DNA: TGTGCTAGTGGTCTGAACAGGGCGGGGGACACTGAAGCTTTCTTT.